Below are 17 T cell receptor beta chains sequenced from a single sample in a study of OX40 agonist ivuxolimab in advanced cancers. Method: immunoSEQ multiplex PCR; TCRdb's copy keeps in-frame clones and lacks some. The top ten hold about 0.36% of the sample, which has about 59,000 clones, 85% to 90% seen once. The specimen comprised CD4+ or CD8+ T cells sorted from blood, sampled in a trial of the OX40 agonist ivuxolimab. Source of these receptors: an adult with an advanced solid tumor such as melanoma, head and neck, liver or kidney cancer.

The rearrangement uses TRBV2 and TRBJ2-7; TRBD2 matches 8 bases. The germline CDR1 and CDR2 sequences are SNHLY and FYNNEI. The CDR3 has 15 residues. The junction had 9 bases not matched to a gene; V was cut back by 6 bases and J by 2 bases. CDR3: CASSPFSGAPYEQYF. The CDR3 DNA sequence: TGTGCCAGCAGCCCCTTTAGCGGGGCCCCCTACGAGCAGTACTTC.

V usage is TRBV20-1 and J usage is TRBJ2-5; tentatively, D is TRBD1 (6 bases). Trimming removed 7 bases at V and 5 bases at J, with 11 bases between. CDR1 is DFQATT, CDR2 SNEGSKA, per germline (reference sequence). The CDR3 totals 11 residues. Here the CDR3 reads CSVQGDETQYF. CDR3 DNA sequence: TGCAGTGTACAGGGCGACGAGACCCAGTACTTC.

The gene calls are TRBV27 and TRBJ1-6; TRBD1 aligns across 7 bases. The CDR3 runs to 14 residues. Per germline, CDR1 MNHEY and CDR2 SMNVEV (reference sequence). With 3 bases clipped from V and 12 bases from J, the junction kept 8 bases outside the gene matches. DNA of the CDR3: TGTGCCAGCAGTTTGCTCTCAGGGGGGGTACCCCTCCACTTT. Its protein is CASSLLSGGVPLHF.

CDR3 sequence: CASSQGAGRQRLGTDTQYF. In DNA, the CDR3 is TGCGCCAGCAGCCAAGGTGCTGGCAGGCAAAGGCTCGGCACAGATACGCAGTATTTT. The chain carries TRBV4-1 and TRBJ2-3; D uncertain. The CDR3 loop spans 19 amino acids. V was shortened by 1 base and J by 1 base, with 21 bases between the two germline ends. Germline assignment: CDR1 MGHRA and CDR2 YSYEKL.

Of note for this clone: The junction does not match germline at one end; this may be a read error. The rearrangement links TRBV11-2 to TRBJ2-1, with 10 bases identical to TRBD2. The CDR3 extends over 13 amino acids. The germline V gene has CDR1 SGHAT and CDR2 FQNNGV. CDR3 amino acids: CASSLEASGRGVF. CDR3 sequence (DNA): TGTGCCAGCAGCTTAGAGGCTAGCGGGAGAGGGGTCTTC.

The V call is TRBV18, the J call TRBJ2-5; D is unclear. The CDR3 loop spans 14 amino acids. V lost 1 base and J 5 bases, leaving 11 bases between the germline ends. Looked up from germline, CDR1 is KGHSH and CDR2 is LQKENI. As DNA, the CDR3 is TGTGCCAGCTCACCACGTCGAGATGTCGAGACCCAGTACTTC. Its protein product is CASSPRRDVETQYF. The entire variable domain, with the rest obtained from reference TRBV18 and TRBJ2-5, is as follows: NAGVMQNPRHLVRRRGQEARLRCSPMKGHSHVYWYRQLPEEGLKFMVYLQKENIIDESGMPKERFSAEFPKEGPSILRIQQVVRGDSAAYFCASSPRRDVETQYFGPGTRLLVL.

The chain uses TRBV2 and TRBJ2-1; 7 nucleotides align to TRBD2. The V gene end was trimmed by 2 bases and the J gene end by 8 bases; junction bases not matched to a gene: 12. CDR3 length: 16 amino acids. The germline V gene has CDR1 SNHLY and CDR2 FYNNEI. For the CDR3, the DNA is TGTGCCAGCAGTGAACAGGCTAGCGGCCTTGGGTATGAGCAGTTCTTC. Translation gives CASSEQASGLGYEQFF.

This rearrangement joins TRBV5-1 to TRBJ1-4; 7 bases are shared with TRBD1. CDR1 SGHRS and CDR2 YFSETQ come from the germline V gene. The CDR3 contains 15 residues. The V and J ends lost 4 bases and 4 bases, in that order; junction bases with no gene match: 7. DNA of the CDR3: TGCGCCAGCAGCCCTAATCGACAGGGTAATGAAAAACTGTTTTTT. Encoded protein: CASSPNRQGNEKLFF.

The chain couples TRBV7-9 to TRBJ1-5; 9 bases match TRBD1. V trimming: 5 bases; J trimming: 2 bases; junction bases outside the gene matches: 4. This CDR3 contains 15 residues. Germline CDR1 is SEHNR and CDR2 is FQNEAQ (reference sequence). The CDR3 DNA follows: TGTGCCAGCAGCCGGGACAGGGTGGGCAATCAGCCCCAGCATTTT. This encodes CASSRDRVGNQPQHF.

The genes are TRBV11-2 and TRBJ2-7; 8 bases are a match to TRBD2. Trimming at V came to 4 bases and at J to 4 bases, leaving 15 bases not matched to a gene. Germline V gene data show CDR1 as SGHAT and CDR2 as FQNNGV. The CDR3 sequence is 17 residues long. CDR3 sequence reads: CASSSPPSGRALYEQYF. Here the CDR3 DNA reads TGTGCCAGCAGCTCCCCCCCATCCGGGAGGGCCTTATACGAGCAGTACTTC.

This clone was seen a single time. The chain has TRBV19 and TRBJ1-6; tentative D call: TRBD1 (6 bases). Trimming stripped 4 bases from V and 3 bases from J, with 10 bases between. The germline V gene has CDR1 LNHDA and CDR2 SQIVND (reference sequence). This CDR3 contains 15 residues. The CDR3 coding sequence is TGTGCCAGTAGTACAACAGGGCGCTATAATTCACCCCTCCACTTT. Translation: CASSTTGRYNSPLHF.

The count of this clone is one. CDR3 loop: CASSYGVLNGYTF. DNA of the CDR3: TGTGCCAGCAGTTACGGGGTTTTAAATGGCTACACCTTC. This chain uses TRBV6-6 with TRBJ1-2; D unclear. V lost 2 bases to trimming and J lost 6 bases, with 10 bases between them. This CDR3 spans 13 amino acids. Germline CDR1 and CDR2: MNHNY and SVGAGI (reference sequence).

This clone turned up a few times. The rearrangement joins TRBV19 to TRBJ1-1, with a tentative D call TRBD1 (5 bases). The V gene's germline CDR1 is LNHDA and CDR2 SQIVND (reference sequence). The CDR3 contains 11 residues. V lost 7 bases and J 5 bases, leaving 8 bases between the germline ends. CDR3 sequence: CASIWGTEAFF. The DNA for the CDR3 is TGTGCCAGTATTTGGGGGACTGAAGCTTTCTTT. The variable domain in full, with the rest retrieved from reference TRBV19 and TRBJ1-1, is DGGITQSPKYLFRKEGQNVTLSCEQNLNHDAMYWYRQDPGQGLRLIYYSQIVNDFQKGDIAEGYSVSREKKESFPLTVTSAQKNPTAFYLCASIWGTEAFFGQGTRLTVV.

This sequence joins TRBV18 and TRBJ1-2, with D possibly being TRBD1 (6 bases). The germline V gene encodes CDR1 KGHSH and CDR2 LQKENI. This CDR3 comprises 13 residues. Trimming took off 2 bases at V and 4 bases at J, with 8 bases between the two ends. The CDR3, as DNA: TGTGCCAGCTCACCAGGACAGCTCTATGGCTACACCTTC. Translation gives CASSPGQLYGYTF.

The genes are TRBV5-6 and TRBJ2-7, with 14 bases fitting TRBD2. CDR1 is SGHDT, CDR2 YYEEEE, per germline. Trimming removed 4 bases from V and 1 base from J; junction bases left unmatched: 7. The CDR3 totals 17 residues. Written as DNA, the CDR3 is TGTGCCAGCAGCATGGGGACTAGCGGGAGTGCGTCCTACGAGCAGTACTTC. This gives the protein CASSMGTSGSASYEQYF.

This clone was picked up one time. The chain carries TRBV5-4 and TRBJ1-2; the D gene is possibly TRBD1 (5 bases). The germline V and J ends were trimmed by 5 bases and 10 bases, with 15 bases remaining between them. Per the germline V gene, CDR1 is SGHNT and CDR2 is YYREEE (reference sequence). The CDR3 runs to 12 residues. The CDR3: CASSSYQGDYTF. The CDR3 nucleotides read TGTGCCAGCAGTAGTTACCAGGGCGACTACACCTTC.

The CDR3 sequence: CASSYSGLAPNNEQFF. CDR3 DNA: TGTGCCAGCAGTTACTCGGGACTAGCGCCCAACAATGAGCAGTTCTTC. V gene TRBV6-5 combines with J gene TRBJ2-1, with 10 positions matching TRBD2. V lost 0 bases, J lost 5 bases, and 4 bases stayed unmatched. The germline CDR1 and CDR2 sequences are MNHEY and SVGAGI. This CDR3 is 16 amino acids long.